The 4 T cell receptor beta chains listed next were all sequenced from one sample in a study of T cells in localized non-small cell lung cancer. Measured with immunoSEQ multiplex PCR; TCRdb has only the in-frame clones, and not every one. The sample carries roughly 1,400 clones, around 20% recorded once. The material sequenced was lung tumor tissue, taken before any cancer treatment. Receptors originate from a male donor at least 60 years old with stage III squamous cell lung carcinoma.

This clone was detected a few times. CDR3 nucleotides: TGTGCCAGCAGTTTAACAGGGGATCGGACAGATACGCAGTATTTT. Encoded protein: CASSLTGDRTDTQYF. V usage is TRBV28 and J usage is TRBJ2-3; TRBD1 aligns across 7 bases. From germline, CDR1 is MDHEN and CDR2 SYDVKM. J lost 3 bases, V lost 2 bases, and 5 bases had no gene match. This CDR3 comprises 15 residues. The full variable domain, in which reference TRBV28 and TRBJ2-3 provide the parts outside the CDR3, is DVKVTQSSRYLVKRTGEKVFLECVQDMDHENMFWYRQDPGLGLRLIYFSYDVKMKEKGDIPEGYSVSREKKERFSLILESASTNQTSMYLCASSLTGDRTDTQYFGPGTRLTVL.

This clone has more than one count but fewer than ten. This chain joins TRBV28 and TRBJ2-1; D uncertain. V was cut by 7 bases and J by 8 bases, with 12 bases left in between. The CDR3 length is 12 residues. Germline V gene sequence: CDR1 MDHEN, CDR2 SYDVKM. The CDR3 coding sequence is TGTGCCAGCAAGATCCACGGCGATGAGCAGTTCTTC. This codes for CASKIHGDEQFF.

The CDR3 region is CASRSTGGIHGYTF. The DNA for the CDR3 is TGTGCCAGCAGGTCCACAGGGGGCATCCATGGCTACACCTTC. This sequence joins TRBV6-8 and TRBJ1-2; 9 bases fit TRBD1. The CDR3 extends over 14 amino acids. CDR1 is MNHGY, CDR2 SAAAGT, per germline. V shed 6 bases and J 6 bases; nucleotides not matched to a gene: 8.

The chain couples TRBV19 to TRBJ2-6, with D unresolved. V was clipped by 3 bases and J by 0 bases, with 6 bases between them. Germline values: CDR1 LNHDA, CDR2 SQIVND (reference sequence). CDR3 length: 15 residues. CDR3 coding DNA: TGTGCCAGTAGTATTAAAAACTCTGGGGCCAACGTCCTGACTTTC. Its translation: CASSIKNSGANVLTF.